The 25 T cell receptor beta chains below all came from one sample that was sequenced in a study of cytomegalovirus exposure and HLA in healthy donors. PCR employed 60 Vbeta and 13 Jbeta primers. Clones were sequenced by immunoSEQ multiplex PCR, and TCRdb holds only the in-frame ones, with some missing. The sample lists around 67,000 clones; around 89% were seen once. The sequenced sample was PBMCs. All receptors derive from a woman under 40 in good health and CMV-seropositive.

This chain links TRBV27 with TRBJ2-7; 7 bases match TRBD1. Losses at the gene ends were 6 bases for V and 5 bases for J; bases not matched to a gene: 16. The CDR3 sequence is 16 residues long. Germline loops: CDR1 MNHEY, CDR2 SMNVEV (reference sequence). The CDR3 DNA is TGTGCCAGCAGCAATTATCCCCTTGACAGGGAACACGAGCAGTACTTC. Its translation is CASSNYPLDREHEQYF.

This clone has just one count. The V and J genes are TRBV4-1 and TRBJ1-4, with D uncertain. V was cut by 4 bases and J by 5 bases, with 14 bases left in between. Germline loops: CDR1 MGHRA, CDR2 YSYEKL. The CDR3 loop spans 15 amino acids. CDR3 residues: CASSPSGGENEKLFF. CDR3 nucleotides: TGCGCCAGCAGCCCCTCTGGAGGCGAAAATGAAAAACTGTTTTTT.

The V gene is TRBV18, the J gene TRBJ1-5; TRBD1 matches 9 bases. The CDR3 loop spans 16 amino acids. V lost 4 bases, J lost 5 bases, and 9 bases stayed unmatched. Germline CDR1 reads KGHSH; CDR2 reads LQKENI. The CDR3 nucleotides read TGTGCCAGCTCACAAGCGAACAGGGGGCGCGATCAGCCCCAGCATTTT. This codes for CASSQANRGRDQPQHF.

The chain has TRBV2 and TRBJ2-1; a weak D match, TRBD1 (6 bases). Germline CDR1 SNHLY, CDR2 FYNNEI. The V gene lost 7 bases and the J gene lost 8 bases, with 18 bases spanning the gap. The CDR3 spans 14 residues. CDR3 loop: CASTLARGFDEQFF. CDR3 in DNA: TGTGCCAGCACCCTGGCCAGGGGATTTGATGAGCAGTTCTTC. Full variable domain (remainder filled in from reference TRBV2 and TRBJ2-1): EPEVTQTPSHQVTQMGQEVILRCVPISNHLYFYWYRQILGQKVEFLVSFYNNEISEKSEIFDDQFSVERPDGSNFTLKIRSTKLEDSAMYFCASTLARGFDEQFFGPGTRLTVL.

This clone was counted only a few times. The chain uses TRBV27 and TRBJ2-1, with D possibly being TRBD2 (6 bases). Between the trimmed V and J ends, which lost 5 bases and 4 bases, there was a span of 18 bases. This CDR3 is built from 16 residues. CDR1 is MNHEY and CDR2 is SMNVEV in the germline V gene (reference sequence). The CDR3 is CASSPLAVNPYNEQFF. Written as DNA, the CDR3 is TGTGCCAGCAGTCCACTAGCCGTTAACCCTTACAATGAGCAGTTCTTC.

V is TRBV10-3 and J is TRBJ2-7, with TRBD1 identical over 7 bases. The CDR3 loop spans 16 amino acids. The ends lost 2 bases at V and 6 bases at J; junction bases unmatched: 13. CDR1 is ENHRY and CDR2 is SYGVKD in the germline V gene. CDR3 sequence: CAISELPRQGRPEQYF. DNA for the CDR3: TGTGCCATCAGTGAGCTCCCAAGACAGGGCAGACCCGAGCAGTACTTC.

This clone came up once. The J gene is TRBJ2-5, the V gene TRBV5-4; D is undetermined. The CDR3 has 14 residues. Trimming left V 0 bases short and J 5 bases short, with 11 bases between. The germline gives CDR1 SGHNT, CDR2 YYREEE (reference sequence). CDR3 bases: TGTGCCAGCAGCTTGGCCAGTAGCCCGGAGACCCAGTACTTC. It codes for CASSLASSPETQYF.

In DNA, the CDR3 is TGTGCCAGCAGCCGATTACAGGGGTTCCATGAGCAGTTCTTC. This gives the protein CASSRLQGFHEQFF. This sequence joins TRBV14 and TRBJ2-1, with 7 positions matching TRBD1. Per the germline V gene, CDR1 is SGHDN and CDR2 is FVKESK. This CDR3 contains 14 residues. With V trimmed by 4 bases and J by 8 bases, 8 bases remained unmatched. Supplemented by reference TRBV14 and TRBJ2-1, the full variable domain reads EAGVTQFPSHSVIEKGQTVTLRCDPISGHDNLYWYRRVMGKEIKFLLHFVKESKQDESGMPNNRFLAERTGGTYSTLKVQPAELEDSGVYFCASSRLQGFHEQFFGPGTRLTVL.

The V gene is TRBV7-6, the J gene TRBJ2-7, with 12 bases identical to TRBD1. The germline gives CDR1 SGHVS, CDR2 FNYEAQ. CDR3 length: 14 amino acids. Losses at the gene ends were 3 bases for V and 4 bases for J; bases not matched to a gene: 1. The CDR3 nucleotides are TGTGCCAGCAGCTTGGGACAGGGGGCTTACGAGCAGTACTTC. It is translated as CASSLGQGAYEQYF. Using reference TRBV7-6 and TRBJ2-7 for the parts outside the CDR3, the full variable domain is GAGVSQSPRYKVTKRGQDVALRCDPISGHVSLYWYRQALGQGPEFLTYFNYEAQQDKSGLPNDRFSAERPEGSISTLTIQRTEQRDSAMYRCASSLGQGAYEQYFGPGTRLTVT.

The V gene is TRBV6-1, the J gene TRBJ2-1, with D perhaps matching TRBD1 (6 bases). The CDR3 covers 15 residues. V was trimmed by 0 bases and J by 4 bases, leaving 10 bases between them. The germline V gene has CDR1 MNHNS and CDR2 SASEGT. The CDR3 loop is CASSEAVQGYNEQFF. Here the CDR3 DNA reads TGTGCCAGCAGTGAAGCTGTTCAGGGGTACAATGAGCAGTTCTTC.

DNA of the CDR3: TGCGCCAGCAGCATGGAAGACAGCACTAATGAAAAACTGTTTTTT. This gives the protein CASSMEDSTNEKLFF. The chain links TRBV5-1 to TRBJ1-4; D is perhaps TRBD1 (5 bases). Trimming pared 4 bases from V and 2 bases from J, leaving 12 bases between. The CDR3 loop spans 15 amino acids. CDR1 and CDR2 from the germline V gene are SGHRS and YFSETQ.

The chain has TRBV9 and TRBJ2-3; 12 positions agree with TRBD1. This CDR3 comprises 15 residues. Germline V gene sequence: CDR1 SGDLS, CDR2 YYNGEE. J gave up 6 bases and V 3 bases, and 5 bases lay outside the gene matches. Written as DNA, the CDR3 is TGTGCCAGCAGCGCTGGGACAGGGGGCGTCGATACGCAGTATTTT. Translated: CASSAGTGGVDTQYF.

CDR3 amino acids: CASSATTGPYSNQPQHF. CDR3 DNA: TGTGCCAGCAGCGCGACTACAGGGCCCTATAGCAATCAGCCCCAGCATTTT. This chain connects TRBV5-5 to TRBJ1-5; D is possibly TRBD1 (6 bases). The CDR3 has 17 amino acids. CDR1 and CDR2 from the germline V gene are SGHKS and YYEKEE (reference sequence). Between the trimmed V and J ends, which lost 4 bases and 0 bases, there was a span of 17 bases.

V and J are TRBV27 and TRBJ2-3, with 10 bases fitting TRBD1. The junction had 13 bases not matched to a gene; V was cut back by 6 bases and J by 1 base. In germline, CDR1 is MNHEY, CDR2 SMNVEV (reference sequence). The CDR3 contains 18 residues. The CDR3 coding sequence is TGTGCCAGCAGACCGACCGACAGGGGGCCCTGGGGCACAGATACGCAGTATTTT. Translation gives CASRPTDRGPWGTDTQYF.

In its sample, this clone was seen once. The chain employs TRBV19 and TRBJ2-7; 8 bases line up with TRBD2. The CDR3 has 15 amino acids. With 3 bases clipped from V and 0 bases from J, the junction kept 4 bases outside the gene matches. CDR1 is LNHDA, CDR2 SQIVND, per germline (reference sequence). The CDR3, as DNA: TGTGCCAGTAGTATCGAGCGGGAGCTCTCCTACGAGCAGTACTTC. The encoded protein is CASSIERELSYEQYF.

The chain couples TRBV6-5 to TRBJ1-5; maybe TRBD1 (5 bases). This CDR3 contains 14 residues. The V gene lost 2 bases and the J gene lost 4 bases, with 9 bases spanning the gap. The germline V gene has CDR1 MNHEY and CDR2 SVGAGI. CDR3 sequence (DNA): TGTGCCAGCAGTTACAGGGGAGGGAATCAGCCCCAGCATTTT. It specifies CASSYRGGNQPQHF.

The V call is TRBV19, the J call TRBJ2-1, with 10 nucleotides matching TRBD2. The CDR3 consists of 16 residues. V was pared by 3 bases and J by 5 bases, with 7 bases of the junction left unmatched. Germline values: CDR1 LNHDA, CDR2 SQIVND (reference sequence). CDR3 amino acids: CASSMASGSRDNEQFF. The CDR3 nucleotides are TGTGCCAGTAGTATGGCTAGCGGGAGCAGGGACAATGAGCAGTTCTTC.

The chain couples TRBV6-4 to TRBJ1-1; possible D gene TRBD1, 6 bases. The CDR3 has 13 amino acids. Germline values: CDR1 MRHNA, CDR2 SNTAGT. V lost 4 bases and J lost 3, with 9 bases in between. In nucleotides, the CDR3 is TGTGCCAGCAGTGCAGGGGAGTACACTGAAGCTTTCTTT. Amino acid sequence: CASSAGEYTEAFF.

This chain connects TRBV6-1 to TRBJ2-1; possible D gene TRBD2, 6 bases. The CDR3 has 13 residues. Germline V gene lookup returns CDR1 MNHNS and CDR2 SASEGT. V was clipped by 4 bases and J by 7 bases, with 11 bases between them. This chain's CDR3 is CASSVGSGNEQFF. The CDR3 nucleotides read TGTGCCAGCAGTGTCGGGAGTGGGAATGAGCAGTTCTTC.

The chain couples TRBV29-1 to TRBJ2-5; a weak D match, TRBD2 (5 bases). CDR1 is SQVTM and CDR2 is ANQGSEA in the germline V gene. The CDR3 runs 13 residues. V lost 4 bases and J lost 5, with 14 bases in between. As DNA, the CDR3 is TGCAGCGTTGGAGGGAAGGCCAGCGAGACCCAGTACTTC. The encoded protein is CSVGGKASETQYF.

This rearrangement joins TRBV28 to TRBJ1-2; D possibly corresponds to TRBD1 (6 bases). The CDR3 runs 12 residues. CDR1 MDHEN and CDR2 SYDVKM come from the germline V gene. Trimming removed 11 bases from V and 8 bases from J, with 18 bases in between. The CDR3 reads CAGGEPRVGYTF. The CDR3 DNA reads as TGTGCCGGGGGCGAACCCCGCGTGGGCTACACCTTC.

The rearrangement uses TRBV15 and TRBJ1-5; 7 nucleotides align to TRBD1. The CDR3 spans 14 residues. V trimming: 1 base; J trimming: 6 bases; junction bases outside the gene matches: 3. Germline CDR1 is LNHNV and CDR2 is YYDKDF (reference sequence). The CDR3 coding sequence is TGTGCCACCAGCAGAGGTAGGGGGCGTCAGCCCCAGCATTTT. This codes for CATSRGRGRQPQHF. Full variable domain (remainder filled in from reference TRBV15 and TRBJ1-5): DAMVIQNPRYQVTQFGKPVTLSCSQTLNHNVMYWYQQKSSQAPKLLFHYYDKDFNNEADTPDNFQSRRPNTSFCFLDIRSPGLGDTAMYLCATSRGRGRQPQHFGDGTRLSIL.

The chain carries TRBV7-2 and TRBJ2-1, with TRBD2 matching over 8 bases. V lost 5 bases and J lost 5; bases outside the gene matches: 5. CDR3 length: 14 residues. Germline assignment: CDR1 SGHTA and CDR2 FQGNSA. CDR3 nucleotides: TGTGCCAGCAGCCTGACTAGCGACCACAATGAGCAGTTCTTC. This codes for CASSLTSDHNEQFF.

For the CDR3, the DNA is TGTGCCAGCAGCGCCGATGACAGGGGAGAAGGCTACGAGCAGTACTTC. Translating gives CASSADDRGEGYEQYF. The chain employs TRBV9 and TRBJ2-7, with 8 bases matching TRBD1. CDR3 length: 16 residues. Unmatched junction bases numbered 11, after V lost 3 bases and J lost 3 bases. The germline V gene has CDR1 SGDLS and CDR2 YYNGEE.

The chain has TRBV11-2 and TRBJ2-3; the D gene is possibly TRBD2 (5 bases). The CDR3 consists of 17 residues. With 4 bases removed from V and 1 base from J, the gap between germline ends came to 18 bases. Germline CDR1 SGHAT, CDR2 FQNNGV. The chain's CDR3 is CASSSGTWEPGTDTQYF. The DNA for the CDR3 is TGTGCCAGCAGCTCGGGAACGTGGGAGCCGGGCACAGATACGCAGTATTTT.